This is a list of T cell receptor beta chains from one sample in a study of blood T cell repertoires in COVID-19. Clones were read by immunoSEQ multiplex PCR, and TCRdb kept only the in-frame ones, dropping some. This sample yields 300,000 to 450,000 clones, of which 80% to 90% are seen a single time; over 0.95% belongs to the top ten. Sequenced input: PBMCs or T cells enriched from blood (not recorded which). These receptors all stem from a man aged 18 to 35 who had recovered from COVID-19. The CDR3 runs from the conserved cysteine through the conserved F or W. Fields, in order: clone size, D gene, J gene, V gene, CDR3 protein, CDR3 DNA. A D gene is named only where the DNA matches it firmly. Clone sizes are given selectively: once, few, many, or a class where the clone is expanded.

few NA TRBJ2-1 TRBV18 CASSPDSLLNQFF TGTGCCAGCTCACCGGACTCACTCCTAAATCAGTTCTTC
NA NA TRBJ1-2 TRBV6-1 CASSEDSPYGYTF TGTGCCAGCAGTGAAGACAGCCCTTATGGCTACACCTTC
NA TRBD2 TRBJ2-1 TRBV3-1/TRBV3-2 CASSAASGGREQFF TGTGCCAGCAGCGCCGCTAGCGGGGGGCGTGAGCAGTTCTTC
NA TRBD1 TRBJ2-1 TRBV24-1 CATSDSRNRGLAGNEQFF TGTGCCACCAGTGATTCTCGTAACAGGGGATTGGCAGGGAATGAGCAGTTCTTC
NA TRBD1 TRBJ2-7 TRBV6-2/TRBV6-3 CASSYLSGTGTRNSYEQYF TGTGCCAGCAGTTACTTGTCCGGGACAGGGACAAGAAATTCCTACGAGCAGTACTTC
NA NA TRBJ1-3 TRBV9 CASSVRQDYSGNTIYF TGTGCCAGCAGCGTTCGTCAGGACTACTCTGGAAACACCATATATTTT
once TRBD2 TRBJ2-7 TRBV11-2 CASSLTRGDEQYF TGTGCCAGCAGCTTAACCCGGGGGGACGAGCAGTACTTC
once TRBD1 TRBJ2-3 TRBV5-1 CASRSGQGIDTQYF TGCGCCAGCCGATCCGGACAGGGGATAGATACGCAGTATTTT
NA NA TRBJ2-4 TRBV7-9 CASSSDPGGLAKNIQYF TGTGCCAGCAGCTCAGACCCGGGGGGCCTAGCCAAAAACATTCAGTACTTC
NA TRBD2 TRBJ2-7 TRBV28 CASSLAGTSGSYEQYF TGTGCCAGCAGTTTAGCCGGGACTAGCGGTTCCTACGAGCAGTACTTC
once TRBD2 TRBJ2-1 TRBV5-8 CASSPLRGRVRGEQFF TGTGCCAGCAGCCCGCTGCGCGGGAGAGTACGGGGTGAGCAGTTCTTC
NA NA TRBJ1-4 TRBV19 CASSIAGANEKLFF TGTGCCAGTAGTATAGCGGGAGCTAATGAAAAACTGTTTTTT
NA TRBD1 TRBJ2-5 TRBV15 CATRAGTGSVEETQYF TGTGCCACCAGAGCCGGGACAGGGAGCGTGGAAGAGACCCAGTACTTC
NA NA TRBJ2-2 TRBV24-1 CASLGGTGRANTNTGELFF TGTGCCTCCCTGGGAGGGACAGGTAGAGCTAACACGAACACCGGGGAGCTGTTTTTT
NA TRBD2 TRBJ2-1 TRBV7-2 CASSSLGTSVNEQFF TGTGCCAGCAGCTCCTTAGGGACTAGCGTCAATGAGCAGTTCTTC
once NA TRBJ2-1 TRBV6-2/TRBV6-3 CASSLSRADEQFF TGTGCCAGCAGTTTATCCAGGGCGGATGAGCAGTTCTTC
NA NA TRBJ2-1 TRBV19 CASTTGVAPDNEQFF TGTGCCAGTACCACTGGGGTAGCGCCTGACAATGAGCAGTTCTTC
NA NA TRBJ2-7 TRBV6-2/TRBV6-3 CASSSRRGLSSYEQYF TGTGCCAGCAGTTCTAGGAGGGGTCTAAGCTCCTACGAGCAGTACTTC
NA NA TRBJ1-2 TRBV28 CANSRANYGYTF TGTGCCAATTCACGCGCTAACTATGGCTACACCTTC
NA NA TRBJ1-2 TRBV19 CASSIDRTGGYTF TGTGCCAGTAGTATAGATCGAACAGGCGGCTACACCTTC
NA TRBD2 TRBJ2-1 TRBV24-1 CATSDPGLAGGRRNEQFF TGTGCCACCAGTGATCCTGGACTAGCGGGAGGTCGTCGCAATGAGCAGTTCTTC
NA TRBD1 TRBJ2-5 TRBV5-1 CASSVSGTGGQETQYF TGCGCCAGCAGCGTCTCCGGGACAGGCGGTCAAGAGACCCAGTACTTC
NA TRBD1 TRBJ2-1 TRBV27 CASSTPGQGAGWYNEQFF TGTGCCAGCAGTACTCCGGGACAGGGGGCAGGATGGTACAATGAGCAGTTCTTC
NA TRBD1 TRBJ2-7 TRBV3-1/TRBV3-2 CASSQDQRTGVIKWNF TGTGCCAGCAGCCAAGATCAGCGGACAGGGGTTATAAAATGGAACTTC
NA NA TRBJ2-1 TRBV28 CASSLGGRDEQFF TGTGCCAGCAGTTTGGGGGGGCGGGACGAGCAGTTCTTC
NA NA TRBJ2-2 TRBV7-8 CATPSGSDWTGELFF TGTGCCACCCCCTCGGGGTCTGATTGGACCGGGGAGCTGTTTTTT
NA TRBD1 TRBJ2-7 TRBV18 CASSPTAGTGGYEQYF TGTGCCAGCTCACCTACCGCCGGGACAGGGGGCTACGAGCAGTACTTC
NA NA TRBJ1-2 TRBV28 CASSLSGDGRGLRGGYTF TGTGCCAGCAGTTTATCGGGCGATGGCCGGGGTCTAAGAGGCGGCTACACCTTC
NA NA TRBJ2-1 TRBV7-9 CASSFGEQFF TGTGCCAGCAGCTTCGGTGAGCAGTTCTTC
NA NA TRBJ1-6 TRBV5-4 CASSLGSQGSSPLHF TGTGCCAGCAGCTTGGGGTCACAGGGAAGTTCACCCCTCCACTTT
NA NA TRBJ1-1 TRBV9 CASSGGRGGVPEAFF TGTGCCAGCAGCGGGGGACGGGGAGGGGTTCCTGAAGCTTTCTTT
NA NA TRBJ1-1 TRBV18 CASSPRWEGGTEAFF TGTGCCAGCTCACCGAGATGGGAGGGGGGGACTGAAGCTTTCTTT
NA NA TRBJ1-1 TRBV6-5 CASSYSSREGAEAFF TGTGCCAGCAGTTACTCATCCAGGGAGGGCGCTGAAGCTTTCTTT
NA TRBD2 TRBJ2-1 TRBV28 CASSLTPGTSGRNEQFF TGTGCCAGCAGTCTAACCCCCGGGACTAGCGGGAGAAATGAGCAGTTCTTC
NA NA TRBJ1-1 TRBV5-1 CASSLGQVGNTEAFF TGCGCCAGCAGCTTGGGACAGGTCGGGAACACTGAAGCTTTCTTT
NA NA TRBJ1-6 TRBV7-2 CASSRSSYNSPLHF TGTGCCAGCTCCCGGAGCTCCTATAATTCACCCCTCCACTTT
NA TRBD1 TRBJ2-1 TRBV7-2 CASSWDRGSYNEQFF TGTGCCAGCAGCTGGGACAGGGGATCCTACAATGAGCAGTTCTTC
NA NA TRBJ2-7 TRBV18 CASSLPSSAGSEQYF TGTGCCAGCTCATTGCCCAGCAGTGCGGGGTCCGAGCAGTACTTC
NA TRBD1 TRBJ1-2 TRBV9 CASSVGTGRYGYTF TGTGCCAGCAGCGTAGGGACAGGCAGATATGGCTACACCTTC
NA NA TRBJ1-1 TRBV10-3 CAIARGTEAFF TGTGCCATCGCACGGGGCACTGAAGCTTTCTTT
NA TRBD1 TRBJ2-7 TRBV4-1 CASSHDRQGAIEQYF TGCGCCAGCAGCCATGACAGACAGGGGGCTATCGAGCAGTACTTC
NA TRBD1 TRBJ2-1 TRBV18 CASSPDRGYEQFF TGTGCCAGCTCACCGGACAGGGGGTATGAGCAGTTCTTC
NA NA TRBJ1-5 TRBV6-4 CASSDSIRRIRVQPQHF TGTGCCAGCAGTGACTCGATTCGTCGCATTCGGGTTCAGCCCCAGCATTTT
NA TRBD1 TRBJ2-5 TRBV3-1/TRBV3-2 CASSLGQASETQYF TGTGCCAGCAGCCTCGGACAGGCCTCTGAGACCCAGTACTTC
NA NA TRBJ2-5 TRBV10-3 CAISESAAQGETQYF TGTGCCATCAGTGAGTCGGCGGCACAAGGAGAGACCCAGTACTTC
NA NA TRBJ2-1 TRBV4-2 CASSQGLRESYNEQFF TGTGCCAGCAGCCAAGGTTTGCGCGAGTCCTACAATGAGCAGTTCTTC
NA TRBD1 TRBJ1-1 TRBV11-2 CASSLRQGGIEAFF TGTGCCAGCAGCTTGAGACAGGGAGGAATTGAAGCTTTCTTT
once TRBD1 TRBJ1-1 TRBV6-2/TRBV6-3 CASSTTGQNTEAFF TGTGCCAGCAGTACGACAGGGCAAAACACTGAAGCTTTCTTT
many NA TRBJ1-5 TRBV4-1 CASSQREFVNQPQHF TGCGCCAGCAGCCAACGGGAGTTTGTAAATCAGCCCCAGCATTTT
NA NA TRBJ1-2 TRBV27 CASSWAPDSYYGYTF TGTGCCAGCAGTTGGGCCCCTGACAGTTACTATGGCTACACCTTC